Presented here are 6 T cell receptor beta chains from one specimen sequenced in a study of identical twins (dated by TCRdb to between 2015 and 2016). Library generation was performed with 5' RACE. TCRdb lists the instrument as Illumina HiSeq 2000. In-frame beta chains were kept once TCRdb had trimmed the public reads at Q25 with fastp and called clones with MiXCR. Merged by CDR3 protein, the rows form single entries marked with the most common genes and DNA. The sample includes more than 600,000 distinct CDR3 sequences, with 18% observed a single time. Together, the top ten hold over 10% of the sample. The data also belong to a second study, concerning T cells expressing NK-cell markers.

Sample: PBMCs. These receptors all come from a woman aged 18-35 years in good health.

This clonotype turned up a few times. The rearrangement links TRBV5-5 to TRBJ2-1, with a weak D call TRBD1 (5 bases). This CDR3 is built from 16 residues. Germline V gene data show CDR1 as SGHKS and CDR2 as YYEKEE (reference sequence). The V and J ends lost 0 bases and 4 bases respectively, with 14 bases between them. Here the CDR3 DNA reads TGTGCCAGCAGCTTGGCCGCTGGGGCCGGGTACAATGAGCAGTTCTTC. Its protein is CASSLAAGAGYNEQFF.

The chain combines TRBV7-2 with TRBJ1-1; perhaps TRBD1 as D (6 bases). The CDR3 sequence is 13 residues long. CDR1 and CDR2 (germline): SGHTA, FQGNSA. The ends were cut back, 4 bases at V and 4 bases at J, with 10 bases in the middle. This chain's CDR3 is CASSYDRSTEAFF. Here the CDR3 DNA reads TGTGCCAGCAGCTACGACAGGTCCACTGAAGCTTTCTTT.

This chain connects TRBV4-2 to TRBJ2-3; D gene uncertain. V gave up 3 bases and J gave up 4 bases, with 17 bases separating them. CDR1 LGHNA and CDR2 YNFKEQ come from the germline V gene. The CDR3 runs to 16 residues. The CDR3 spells CASSHPATQTSDTQYF. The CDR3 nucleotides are TGTGCCAGCAGCCACCCCGCCACACAGACTTCAGATACGCAGTATTTT.

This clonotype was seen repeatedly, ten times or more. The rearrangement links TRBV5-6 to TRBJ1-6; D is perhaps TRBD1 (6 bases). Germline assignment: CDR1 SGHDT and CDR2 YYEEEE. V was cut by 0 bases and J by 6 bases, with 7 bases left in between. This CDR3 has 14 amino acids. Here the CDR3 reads CASSLDRANSPLHF. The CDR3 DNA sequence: TGTGCCAGCAGCTTGGACAGGGCTAATTCACCCCTCCACTTT.

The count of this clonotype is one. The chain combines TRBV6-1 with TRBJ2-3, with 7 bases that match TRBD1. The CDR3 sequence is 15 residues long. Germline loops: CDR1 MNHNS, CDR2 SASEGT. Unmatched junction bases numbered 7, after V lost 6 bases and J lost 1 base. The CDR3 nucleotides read TGTGCCAGCAGCAGAACAGGGGTTCGCACAGATACGCAGTATTTT. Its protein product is CASSRTGVRTDTQYF.

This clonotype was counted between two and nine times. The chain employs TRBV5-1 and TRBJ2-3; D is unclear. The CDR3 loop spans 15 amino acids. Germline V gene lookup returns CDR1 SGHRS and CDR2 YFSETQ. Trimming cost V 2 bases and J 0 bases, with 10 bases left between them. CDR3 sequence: CASSFSGPSTDTQYF. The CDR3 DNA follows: TGCGCCAGCAGCTTTTCAGGACCTAGCACAGATACGCAGTATTTT.